Included here is one TCR beta chain sequence, with context. This sample was included in a study of blood T cell repertoires in COVID-19. Overall study context: Samples of COVID-19 (acute and convalescent) were obtained from the United States, Italy and Spain. Sample material is recorded as cDNA or gDNA derived from T cells, B-cell-depleted T cells, or PBMCs.

As handled by the study authors: Amplifying reference gene primers gave estimates of nucleated cell counts. Method: immunoSEQ multiplex PCR; TCRdb's copy keeps in-frame clones and lacks some. V, J and clone size were drawn from that table, and D and trimming were deduced from the DNA. The table has 110,000 to 150,000 clones, around 82% seen once; the top ten hold roughly 4.5%. Germline CDR1 MNHEY, CDR2 SVGEGT. The CDR3 sequence is 18 residues long. V trimming: 5 bases; J trimming: 1 base; junction bases outside the gene matches: 13. The sequencing sample was made of peripheral blood. V gene TRBV6-2 or TRBV6-3 combines with J gene TRBJ2-3; 9 bases are a match to TRBD2. This receptor was identified in a man aged 55 to 70 with acute or convalescent COVID-19. As DNA, the CDR3 is TGTGCCAGCAGTCTTCGGGCTAGCGGGATACTGCGCACAGATACGCAGTATTTT. This translates into CASSLRASGILRTDTQYF.